This T cell receptor (beta chain) was sequenced in a study of spatial heterogeneity in lung cancer. About the study: Fewer alpha-chain than beta-chain sequences were consistently detected.

TCR cDNA molecules were tagged individually, and each one carried a unique molecular identifier. TCRdb re-called the 5' RACE reads through MiXCR, storing one row per CDR3 protein. The sample has tens of thousands of distinct CDR3 sequences, just under 7% seen once; the top ten hold 13% to 15%. The time point was: sample taken at primary tumor resection. The sequenced material consisted of unsorted whole RNA from tumor, nontumor lung or frozen PBMC. A total of over 70 untreated early-stage non-small cell lung cancer patients served as donors. With regard to this clonotype: Its target is unknown.

Study-level findings and limits: Resection saw ubiquitous expanded tumor TCRs appear in blood more than follow-up did.

Trimming at V came to 6 bases and at J to 8 bases, leaving 9 bases not matched to a gene. The CDR3 extends over 13 amino acids. Germline V gene data show CDR1 as DFQATT and CDR2 as SNEGSKA (reference sequence). Material: PBMCs, obtained at surgery. The rearrangement links TRBV20-1 to TRBJ2-1, with 8 bases that match TRBD1. This clonotype was sampled from a male donor with early-stage non-small cell lung cancer. DNA of the CDR3: TGCAGTGCGGACAGGGAAGGACGGGATGAGCAGTTCTTC. Translated, it gives CSADREGRDEQFF.